This TCR beta chain was observed in a study of beta chain features in type 1 diabetes. The investigators reverse transcribed all of the isolated RNA, so they sequenced expressed TCRB transcripts. Repertoires were generated with immunoSEQ multiplex PCR, while TCRdb's copy carries only in-frame clones and drops some. The table lists around 400,000 clones, more than 12% of them singletons, with about 0.018% in the top ten. Study-wide results and caveats: In all four CD4+ subsets, TCRB CDR3 length was significantly, moderately reduced in type 1 diabetes.

Of note for this clone: As yet, its antigen is unknown.

The CDR3 length is 13 residues. V lost 7 bases and J lost 1, with 12 bases in between. Germline assignment: CDR1 GTSNPN and CDR2 SVGIG (reference sequence). Sequencing was done on a sample of naive CD4+ T cells from blood. This sequence joins TRBV30 and TRBJ2-3; tentatively, D is TRBD2 (6 bases). The clonotype originates from a woman aged 18 to 35 in good health. The CDR3 spells CASQTGGTDTQYF. The CDR3 nucleotides are TGTGCCTCACAAACGGGGGGCACAGATACGCAGTATTTT.